These 11 T cell receptor beta chains were all obtained from the same sample, sequenced in a study of early T cells in non-severe SARS-CoV-2 infection. TCRdb re-analysed the 5' RACE reads in MiXCR, keeping a single row per CDR3 protein. This repertoire shows about 44,000 distinct CDR3 sequences, 20% to 25% found once; its top ten account for 4.6%. The specimen comprised whole blood, sampled at baseline. The origin of the receptors is an adult who was a healthcare worker with PCR-confirmed SARS-CoV-2 infection or an uninfected control (not recorded which).

This clonotype was detected a few times. The genes are TRBV18 and TRBJ2-7, with TRBD1 identical over 7 bases. Germline CDR1 and CDR2: KGHSH and LQKENI. The V gene end was trimmed by 3 bases and the J gene end by 0 bases; junction bases not matched to a gene: 11. CDR3 size: 17 residues. CDR3 DNA sequence: TGTGCCAGCTCACCTTTTACGACAGGGCCCCTCTCCTACGAGCAGTACTTC. This sequence encodes CASSPFTTGPLSYEQYF.

This clonotype was picked up a small number of times. This sequence joins TRBV9 and TRBJ2-7; 9 bases fit TRBD1. Looked up from germline, CDR1 is SGDLS and CDR2 is YYNGEE. The CDR3 runs 16 residues. Germline trimming cut 2 bases from V and 3 bases from J; bases unmatched to any gene: 9. CDR3 region: CASSVDDRGLFYEQYF. The DNA for the CDR3 is TGTGCCAGCAGCGTGGACGACAGGGGGTTATTCTACGAGCAGTACTTC. The full variable domain, in which reference TRBV9 and TRBJ2-7 provide the parts outside the CDR3, is DSGVTQTPKHLITATGQRVTLRCSPRSGDLSVYWYQQSLDQGLQFLIQYYNGEERAKGNILERFSAQQFPDLHSELNLSSLELGDSALYFCASSVDDRGLFYEQYFGPGTRLTVT.

The chain employs TRBV5-1 and TRBJ2-1; TRBD2 agrees at 13 bases. With 4 bases clipped from V and 4 bases from J, the junction kept 11 bases outside the gene matches. Germline V gene sequence: CDR1 SGHRS, CDR2 YFSETQ. The length of the CDR3 is 18 residues. Here the CDR3 reads CASSLRGTSGDLYNEQFF. The CDR3 nucleotides are TGCGCCAGCAGCCTGAGAGGGACTAGCGGGGACCTTTACAATGAGCAGTTCTTC.

This sequence joins TRBV14 and TRBJ2-7; D is uncertain. V was pared by 3 bases and J by 3 bases, with 6 bases between. The CDR3 sequence is 12 residues long. Per germline, CDR1 SGHDN and CDR2 FVKESK. CDR3 in DNA: TGTGCCAGCAGCCACACCTTCTACGAGCAGTACTTC. This encodes CASSHTFYEQYF.

The gene calls are TRBV6-5 and TRBJ2-5; D may be TRBD2 (5 bases). Trimming took off 0 bases at V and 1 base at J, with 9 bases between the two ends. The CDR3 spans 15 residues. In germline, CDR1 is MNHEY, CDR2 SVGAGI. The CDR3 bases are TGTGCCAGCAGTTACTCCTCCGGAGGCCAAGAGACCCAGTACTTC. As protein: CASSYSSGGQETQYF.

This clonotype was counted a few times. The chain joins TRBV6-2 or TRBV6-3 to TRBJ2-7, with unresolved D. Germline loops: CDR1 MNHEY, CDR2 SVGEGT. The CDR3 runs to 12 residues. Trimming removed 6 bases at V and 2 bases at J, with 8 bases between. The CDR3 reads CASRNRAYEQYF. The CDR3 DNA follows: TGTGCCAGCAGAAACAGAGCCTACGAGCAGTACTTC.

The CDR3: CASSRDSYNEQFF. CDR3 coding DNA: TGTGCCAGCAGCCGGGACTCCTACAATGAGCAGTTCTTC. The rearrangement links TRBV7-6 to TRBJ2-1; possible D gene TRBD2, 5 bases. The CDR3 totals 13 residues. Germline V gives CDR1 SGHVS, CDR2 FNYEAQ. The V and J ends lost 5 bases and 0 bases respectively, with 5 bases between them.

The V and J genes are TRBV5-1 and TRBJ2-5; 9 bases map to TRBD1. The CDR3 totals 15 residues. The germline V gene encodes CDR1 SGHRS and CDR2 YFSETQ. J lost 5 bases, V lost 2 bases, and 7 bases had no gene match. The CDR3 here is CASSLRGQGRETQYF. The CDR3 region has the DNA TGCGCCAGCAGCTTAAGGGGACAGGGCCGGGAGACCCAGTACTTC.

This clonotype has just a few counts. One junction end disagrees with the germline gene, perhaps due to a read error. This rearrangement joins TRBV7-8 to TRBJ2-6; D unclear. CDR1 is SGHVS and CDR2 is FQNEAQ in the germline V gene. The length of the CDR3 is 16 residues. The DNA of the CDR3 is TGTGCCAGCAGCTTACAGATCCCCTCTGGTGCCAACGTCCTGACTTTC. Translation gives CASSLQIPSGANVLTF.

This clonotype was observed a handful of times. The rearrangement links TRBV5-4 to TRBJ2-5; 7 nucleotides match TRBD1. J gave up 2 bases and V 1 base, and 5 bases lay outside the gene matches. This CDR3 comprises 15 residues. Germline CDR1 reads SGHNT; CDR2 reads YYREEE (reference sequence). The CDR3 reads CASSLPGTAQETQYF. The CDR3 nucleotides read TGTGCCAGCAGCTTGCCCGGGACAGCACAAGAGACCCAGTACTTC.

V gene TRBV12-3 or TRBV12-4 combines with J gene TRBJ2-3; 8 bases map to TRBD2. Losses at the gene ends were 3 bases for V and 4 bases for J; bases not matched to a gene: 3. This CDR3 is 14 amino acids long. The CDR3 DNA reads as TGTGCCAGCAGTTTCTCGGGAGGGGCAGATACGCAGTATTTT. Translating it yields CASSFSGGADTQYF.